This T cell receptor beta chain was documented in a study of blood T cell repertoires in COVID-19. Study-wide context: The study counted Cohort 3 donors as recovered given two negative PCRs, clearance, or symptom resolution. PBMCs, B-cell-depleted T cells, or T cells provided the cDNA or gDNA that made up the material.

CDR3 length: 17 amino acids. V lost 3 bases, J lost 2 bases, and 7 bases stayed unmatched. The germline V gene encodes CDR1 WNHNN and CDR2 SYGVQD (reference sequence). Measured with immunoSEQ multiplex PCR; TCRdb has only the in-frame clones, and not every one. There are about 400,000 clones in the sample; about 87% occur only once, and 1.5% to 2% lies in the top ten. The origin of this receptor is a middle-aged man in a cohort exposed to, infected with or recovered from COVID-19 (not recorded which). The rearrangement links TRBV10-1 to TRBJ2-7, with 13 bases that match TRBD2. The specimen was PBMCs or T cells enriched from blood (not recorded which). The CDR3 DNA sequence: TGCGCCAGCAGTGACGTGCCGGGACTAGCGGGACCCTACGAGCAGTACTTC. The encoded protein is CASSDVPGLAGPYEQYF.